Detailed here is one T cell receptor (beta chain). Source study methods: The authors estimated nucleated cell counts from reference gene primer amplification. Clones were sequenced by immunoSEQ multiplex PCR, and TCRdb holds only the in-frame ones, with some missing. The V and J calls and the clone size are those of that table, but D and trimming were determined from the DNA. The sample includes 150,000 to 200,000 clones, less than 85% of them seen just once. This CDR3 is 15 amino acids long. CDR1 and CDR2 from the germline V gene are KGHSH and LQKENI. J gave up 6 bases and V 6 bases, and 13 bases lay outside the gene matches. These data belong to a study of blood T cell repertoires in COVID-19. As for the study in general: From the United States, Italy and Spain came samples of acute and convalescent COVID-19. From T cells, B-cell-depleted T cells, or PBMCs came the material, which was cDNA or gDNA.

Sequencing was done on a sample of peripheral blood. This receptor was obtained from a human donor with acute or convalescent COVID-19. The donor label of this sample is uncertain. The V and J genes are TRBV18 and TRBJ1-1, with TRBD1 matching over 7 bases. CDR3 in DNA: TGTGCCAGCTCCCAAGGAGGCCAGGGGGGTGCTGAAGCTTTCTTT. This translates into CASSQGGQGGAEAFF.